Following are 9 T cell receptor beta chains from one sample sequenced in a study of T cell changes during pregnancy in multiple sclerosis. Libraries were prepared by immunoSEQ multiplex PCR; TCRdb keeps only in-frame clonotypes and omits some of them. The top ten clones hold 1.9% of a sample with 75,000 to 80,000 clones, 89% of them seen once. The sequencing here drew on peripheral blood, taken before pregnancy. These receptors all stem from a female donor with multiple sclerosis, enrolled in a pregnancy study.

Worth noting for this clone: The same CDR3 arises from other DNA sequences in this sample as well. The chain has TRBV7-9 and TRBJ2-1, with 8 bases that match TRBD2. Trimming removed 2 bases from V and 1 base from J; junction bases left unmatched: 4. Germline CDR1 reads SEHNR; CDR2 reads FQNEAQ (reference sequence). This CDR3 has 16 amino acids. CDR3 nucleotide sequence: TGTGCCAGCAGCTTAAGCCTAGCGGGTTCCTACAATGAGCAGTTCTTC. Its protein product is CASSLSLAGSYNEQFF.

This clone occurred once. This rearrangement joins TRBV5-1 to TRBJ2-7; 11 bases fit TRBD2. The trim removed 0 bases at V and 3 bases at J, leaving 8 bases unmatched. CDR1 SGHRS and CDR2 YFSETQ come from the germline V gene. The CDR3 is made up of 17 amino acids. In DNA form, the CDR3 reads TGCGCCAGCAGCTTGGAGCCTTTGGGACTAGCGGTCTACGAGCAGTACTTC. It encodes CASSLEPLGLAVYEQYF.

V is TRBV9 and J is TRBJ2-2; D possibly corresponds to TRBD1 (5 bases). Between the trimmed V and J ends, which lost 0 bases and 8 bases, there was a span of 14 bases. Germline CDR1 reads SGDLS; CDR2 reads YYNGEE. CDR3 length: 15 amino acids. CDR3 loop: CASSVEGSGAGELFF. The CDR3, as DNA: TGTGCCAGCAGCGTAGAAGGGTCTGGGGCGGGGGAGCTGTTTTTT. The full variable domain, in which reference TRBV9 and TRBJ2-2 provide the parts outside the CDR3, is DSGVTQTPKHLITATGQRVTLRCSPRSGDLSVYWYQQSLDQGLQFLIQYYNGEERAKGNILERFSAQQFPDLHSELNLSSLELGDSALYFCASSVEGSGAGELFFGEGSRLTVL.

This chain links TRBV18 with TRBJ1-4, with a tentative D call TRBD1 (5 bases). CDR1 KGHSH and CDR2 LQKENI come from the germline V gene. The CDR3 consists of 17 residues. V lost 6 bases and J lost 4, with 21 bases in between. The CDR3 here is CASSPRGVGLNNEKLFF. The DNA of the CDR3 is TGTGCCAGCTCTCCCCGCGGCGTGGGGCTGAATAATGAAAAACTGTTTTTT. Full variable domain (outside the CDR3, taken from reference TRBV18 and TRBJ1-4): NAGVMQNPRHLVRRRGQEARLRCSPMKGHSHVYWYRQLPEEGLKFMVYLQKENIIDESGMPKERFSAEFPKEGPSILRIQQVVRGDSAAYFCASSPRGVGLNNEKLFFGSGTQLSVL.

This chain uses TRBV7-2 with TRBJ1-6; tentatively, D is TRBD1 (6 bases). Per the germline V gene, CDR1 is SGHTA and CDR2 is FQGNSA. This CDR3 is 16 amino acids long. Trimming took 5 bases from V and 3 from J, leaving 14 bases between them. CDR3 nucleotide sequence: TGTGCCAGCAGCCTCCGAGGGGGAGACTATAATTCACCCCTCCACTTT. Translated, it gives CASSLRGGDYNSPLHF. The full variable domain, completed using reference TRBV7-2 and TRBJ1-6, is GAGVSQSPSNKVTEKGKDVELRCDPISGHTALYWYRQSLGQGLEFLIYFQGNSAPDKSGLPSDRFSAERTGGSVSTLTIQRTQQEDSAVYLCASSLRGGDYNSPLHFGNGTRLTVT.

The chain employs TRBV20-1 and TRBJ2-7, with 7 bases matching TRBD1. The CDR3 is made up of 10 amino acids. With 6 bases clipped from V and 10 bases from J, the junction kept 6 bases outside the gene matches. Germline V gene data show CDR1 as DFQATT and CDR2 as SNEGSKA (reference sequence). The DNA for the CDR3 is TGCAGTGCACAACGACAGGGACAGTACTTC. This translates into CSAQRQGQYF.

The chain carries TRBV4-3 and TRBJ1-2; TRBD1 agrees at 12 bases. The CDR3 covers 15 residues. The germline V gene encodes CDR1 LGHNA and CDR2 YSLEER. V was pared by 0 bases and J by 7 bases, with 3 bases of the junction left unmatched. The CDR3 region has the DNA TGCGCCAGCAGCCAAGAGGGGACAGGGGGCTCTGGCTACACCTTC. Encoded protein: CASSQEGTGGSGYTF.

This sequence joins TRBV9 and TRBJ2-3; D possibly corresponds to TRBD2 (6 bases). CDR3 length: 16 amino acids. V shed 3 bases and J shed 3 bases, with 17 bases lying between them. Per germline, CDR1 SGDLS and CDR2 YYNGEE. Here the CDR3 DNA reads TGTGCCAGCAGCGCCCTGGGACTCGGCGGGACAGATACGCAGTATTTT. Protein sequence: CASSALGLGGTDTQYF.

The chain joins TRBV18 to TRBJ1-2; D may be TRBD1 (6 bases). Deletions cut 3 bases from V and 3 bases from J, with 17 bases between. The CDR3 is made up of 16 amino acids. CDR1 KGHSH and CDR2 LQKENI come from the germline V gene. The CDR3 here is CASSPPPGGGYYGYTF. The CDR3 region has the DNA TGTGCCAGCTCACCTCCGCCGGGAGGGGGATACTATGGCTACACCTTC.